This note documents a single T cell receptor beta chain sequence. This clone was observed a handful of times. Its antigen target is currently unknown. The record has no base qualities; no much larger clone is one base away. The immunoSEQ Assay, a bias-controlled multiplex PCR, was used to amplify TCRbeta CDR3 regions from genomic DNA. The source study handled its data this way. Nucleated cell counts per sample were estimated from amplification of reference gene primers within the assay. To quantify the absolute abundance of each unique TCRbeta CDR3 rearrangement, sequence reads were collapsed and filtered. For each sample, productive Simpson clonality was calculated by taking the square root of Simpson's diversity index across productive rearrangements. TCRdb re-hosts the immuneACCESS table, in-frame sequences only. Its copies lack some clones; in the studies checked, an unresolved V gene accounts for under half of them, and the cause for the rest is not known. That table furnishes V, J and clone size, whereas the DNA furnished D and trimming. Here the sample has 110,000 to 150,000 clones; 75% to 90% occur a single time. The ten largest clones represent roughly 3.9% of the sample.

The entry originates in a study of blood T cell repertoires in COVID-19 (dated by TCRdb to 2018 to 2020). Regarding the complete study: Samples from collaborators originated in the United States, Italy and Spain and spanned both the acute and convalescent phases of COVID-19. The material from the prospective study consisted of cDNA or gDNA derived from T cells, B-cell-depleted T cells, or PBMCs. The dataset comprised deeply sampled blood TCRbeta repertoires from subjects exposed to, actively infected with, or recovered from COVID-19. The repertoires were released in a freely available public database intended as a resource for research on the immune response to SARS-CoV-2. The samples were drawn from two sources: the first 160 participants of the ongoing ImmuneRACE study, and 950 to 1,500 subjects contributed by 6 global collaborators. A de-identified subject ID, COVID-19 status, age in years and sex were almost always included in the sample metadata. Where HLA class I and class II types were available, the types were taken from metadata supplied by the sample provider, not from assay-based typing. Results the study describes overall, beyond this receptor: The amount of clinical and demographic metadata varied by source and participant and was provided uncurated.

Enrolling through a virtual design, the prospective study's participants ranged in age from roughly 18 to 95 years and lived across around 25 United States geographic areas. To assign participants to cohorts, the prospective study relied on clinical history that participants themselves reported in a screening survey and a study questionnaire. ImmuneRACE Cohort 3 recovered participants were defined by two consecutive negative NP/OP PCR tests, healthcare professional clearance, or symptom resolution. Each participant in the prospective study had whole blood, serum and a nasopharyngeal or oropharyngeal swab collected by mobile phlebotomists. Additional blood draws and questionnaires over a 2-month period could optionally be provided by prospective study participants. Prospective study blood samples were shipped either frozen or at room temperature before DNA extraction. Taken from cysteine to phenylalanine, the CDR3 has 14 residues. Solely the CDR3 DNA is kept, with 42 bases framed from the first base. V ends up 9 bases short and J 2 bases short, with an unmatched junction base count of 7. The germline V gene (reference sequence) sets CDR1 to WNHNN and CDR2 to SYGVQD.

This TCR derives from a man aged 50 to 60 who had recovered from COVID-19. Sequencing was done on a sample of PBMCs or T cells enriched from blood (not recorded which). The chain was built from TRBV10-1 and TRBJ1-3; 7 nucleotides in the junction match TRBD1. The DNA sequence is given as TGCGCCAGGGGACAGCAAAAAACTGGAAACACCATATATTTT. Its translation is CARGQQKTGNTIYF.